This TCR beta chain stems from a study of T cells in localized non-small cell lung cancer. Points from the study as a whole: Clonality peaked in uninvolved adjacent lung rather than tumor. There were a median around 57 of the top 100 tumor clones appearing in adjacent lung. The tumor had only one region sequenced, so heterogeneity remains possible.

The germline V gene encodes CDR1 SGHKS and CDR2 YYEKEE (reference sequence). J was trimmed by 3 bases and V by 4 bases; bases with no gene match: 13. The CDR3 contains 18 residues. This clone showed up just once. Its antigen is unknown. Profiled with immunoSEQ multiplex PCR; TCRdb holds only in-frame clones, not every one. The sample shows about 24,000 clones, around 90% of them seen only once. The chain employs TRBV5-5 and TRBJ2-2; 9 nucleotides match TRBD2. The TCR originated in a man aged 40 to 75 with stage I squamous cell lung carcinoma. Specimen: peripheral blood, collected before any cancer treatment. The CDR3 DNA follows: TGTGCCAGCAGCCCAGGTGGGATAGCGGGGGAGCACACCGGGGAGCTGTTTTTT. This codes for CASSPGGIAGEHTGELFF.